This is a list of T cell receptor beta chains from one sample in a study of blood T cell repertoires in COVID-19. Clones were read by immunoSEQ multiplex PCR, and TCRdb kept only the in-frame ones, dropping some. The sample has roughly 400,000 clones; around 90% are singletons. What was sequenced was PBMCs or T cells enriched from blood (not recorded which). These receptors came from a man aged 18 to 30 who had recovered from COVID-19. Both conserved end residues are part of each CDR3. A D gene is named only where the DNA matches it firmly. Part of the rows lack a size; the others show once, few, many or a class for expanded clones.

v_call	d_call	clone_size	j_call	cdr3_aa	cdr3_nt
TRBV24-1	TRBD2	many	TRBJ2-1	CATTPGLGGDEQFF	TGTGCCACCACACCGGGACTAGGTGGGGATGAGCAGTTCTTC
TRBV6-6	.	.	TRBJ2-3	CASSPRGSTDTQYF	TGTGCCAGCAGCCCGCGGGGAAGCACAGATACGCAGTATTTT
TRBV6-2/TRBV6-3	.	.	TRBJ2-7	CASSTRVPTYEQYF	TGTGCCAGCAGTACCAGGGTCCCCACCTACGAGCAGTACTTC
TRBV15	TRBD1	.	TRBJ1-2	CATRKMGQGANNYGYTF	TGTGCCACCAGGAAGATGGGACAGGGGGCCAATAACTATGGCTACACCTTC
TRBV2	TRBD2	few	TRBJ2-7	CASSEASGRPNEQYF	TGTGCCAGCAGTGAGGCTAGCGGGAGGCCCAACGAGCAGTACTTC
TRBV7-6	TRBD1	.	TRBJ1-2	CASSPGSARDRGENYGYTF	TGTGCCAGCAGCCCGGGGTCGGCCCGGGACAGGGGAGAGAACTATGGCTACACCTTC
TRBV3-1/TRBV3-2	.	.	TRBJ2-5	CASSQVAAGAGTQYF	TGTGCCAGCAGCCAAGTCGCGGCAGGCGCGGGGACCCAGTACTTC
TRBV2	TRBD1	few	TRBJ1-2	CASSRQGNYGYTF	TGTGCCAGCAGTCGACAGGGGAACTATGGCTACACCTTC
TRBV3-1/TRBV3-2	.	.	TRBJ1-3	CASSPTGISGNTIYF	TGTGCCAGCAGCCCCACAGGAATCTCTGGAAACACCATATATTTT
TRBV19	TRBD1	.	TRBJ1-2	CASRDREANYGYTF	TGTGCCAGTAGAGACAGGGAAGCTAACTATGGCTACACCTTC
TRBV15	.	once	TRBJ1-1	CATSSPGRNTEAFF	TGTGCCACCAGCTCTCCTGGCAGGAACACTGAAGCTTTCTTT
TRBV30	TRBD1	.	TRBJ2-5	CAWTGTGISETQYF	TGTGCCTGGACGGGGACAGGGATTTCGGAGACCCAGTACTTC
TRBV5-6	.	.	TRBJ2-2	CASSLAGGRPNTGELFF	TGTGCCAGCAGCTTGGCTGGTGGGAGGCCGAACACCGGGGAGCTGTTTTTT
TRBV2	.	.	TRBJ2-1	CASMKRQTDNEQFF	TGTGCCAGCATGAAGCGTCAGACTGACAATGAGCAGTTCTTC
TRBV27	.	.	TRBJ1-4	CASTRLNKRVKTNEKLFF	TGTGCCAGCACCCGACTGAACAAGCGAGTGAAAACTAATGAAAAACTGTTTTTT
TRBV4-1	.	.	TRBJ1-1	CASSQAAGVNTEAFF	TGCGCCAGCAGCCAGGCCGCAGGGGTCAACACTGAAGCTTTCTTT
TRBV5-5	TRBD1	.	TRBJ1-3	CASSPDGTDFGNTIYF	TGTGCCAGCAGCCCCGACGGGACAGATTTTGGAAACACCATATATTTT
TRBV2	.	.	TRBJ1-1	CASRTDYTEAFF	TGTGCCAGCAGGACAGATTACACTGAAGCTTTCTTT
TRBV18	TRBD1	.	TRBJ1-2	CASSPGTDHYGYTF	TGTGCCAGCTCACCCGGGACAGACCACTATGGCTACACCTTC
TRBV28	TRBD1	.	TRBJ1-6	CASSLGTVDYNSPLHF	TGTGCCAGCAGTTTAGGGACAGTAGATTATAATTCACCCCTCCACTTT
TRBV24-1	.	.	TRBJ1-2	CATSDYRGYTF	TGTGCCACCAGTGATTATAGAGGCTACACCTTC
TRBV28	TRBD1	.	TRBJ2-7	CASKGQGSEQYF	TGTGCCAGCAAAGGACAGGGGAGCGAGCAGTACTTC
TRBV19	.	.	TRBJ1-5	CASSPPGVENQPQHF	TGTGCCAGTAGTCCCCCAGGGGTTGAGAATCAGCCCCAGCATTTT
TRBV3-1/TRBV3-2	.	.	TRBJ1-2	CASSQEAGTTYGYTF	TGTGCCAGCAGCCAAGAGGCAGGGACTACCTATGGCTACACCTTC
TRBV29-1	TRBD1	once	TRBJ1-6	CSARTGTLGALHF	TGCAGCGCCCGGACAGGGACCTTGGGGGCCCTCCACTTT
TRBV27	.	.	TRBJ2-1	CASSFPPGVGNEQFF	TGTGCCAGCAGTTTTCCCCCGGGAGTGGGCAATGAGCAGTTCTTC
TRBV9	.	.	TRBJ1-1	CASSVGGPGPEAFF	TGTGCCAGCAGCGTGGGGGGTCCGGGACCAGAAGCTTTCTTT
TRBV29-1	.	.	TRBJ1-1	CSVESSRRNTEAFF	TGCAGCGTTGAATCTAGCCGGCGAAACACTGAAGCTTTCTTT
TRBV29-1	.	.	TRBJ2-5	CSVGHRVEETQYF	TGCAGCGTTGGCCACAGGGTAGAAGAGACCCAGTACTTC
TRBV3-1/TRBV3-2	.	.	TRBJ2-7	CASSQGGVFVHEQYF	TGTGCCAGCAGCCAAGGCGGGGTCTTCGTCCACGAGCAGTACTTC
TRBV5-1	.	.	TRBJ2-2	CASSSDAANTGELFF	TGCGCCAGCAGCTCCGACGCGGCGAACACCGGGGAGCTGTTTTTT
TRBV13	TRBD1	.	TRBJ1-2	CASSDGQGPAGYTF	TGTGCCAGCAGCGACGGACAGGGGCCGGCCGGCTACACCTTC
TRBV4-2	.	.	TRBJ2-1	CASSQDGPLNEQFF	TGTGCCAGCAGCCAAGACGGTCCCTTAAATGAGCAGTTCTTC
TRBV7-9	TRBD1	.	TRBJ1-1	CASRPTGTGKGNTEAFF	TGTGCCAGCAGACCAACCGGGACAGGGAAGGGGAACACTGAAGCTTTCTTT
TRBV7-9	.	.	TRBJ2-1	CASSLAGVAVLDNEQFF	TGTGCCAGCAGCTTAGCGGGGGTAGCGGTATTGGATAATGAGCAGTTCTTC
TRBV6-5	.	.	TRBJ2-5	CASSVHGGAETQYF	TGTGCCAGCAGCGTACACGGAGGAGCCGAGACCCAGTACTTC
TRBV4-1	TRBD1	.	TRBJ1-3	CASSQVQGAGNTIYF	TGCGCCAGCAGCCAAGTGCAGGGGGCTGGAAACACCATATATTTT
TRBV27	TRBD1	.	TRBJ1-1	CASSTGVKAFF	TGTGCCAGCAGTACAGGGGTGAAAGCTTTCTTT
TRBV19	TRBD2	.	TRBJ2-3	CASSKGTSGSTDTQYF	TGTGCCAGTAGTAAGGGGACTAGCGGGAGCACAGATACGCAGTATTTT
TRBV4-1	TRBD2	.	TRBJ2-4	CASSQGLAGGTTSIQYF	TGCGCCAGCAGCCAAGGGCTAGCGGGGGGCACAACTAGCATTCAGTACTTC
TRBV12-5	TRBD1	once	TRBJ2-1	CASGRSTGTGANEQFF	TGTGCTAGTGGTCGGTCGACCGGGACAGGGGCCAATGAGCAGTTCTTC
TRBV5-8	TRBD1	.	TRBJ1-1	CASSGLTGALNTEAFF	TGTGCCAGCAGCGGATTAACAGGGGCCCTGAACACTGAAGCTTTCTTT